This T cell receptor beta chain emerged from a study of cytomegalovirus exposure and HLA in healthy donors. Whole-study results and caveats: Most of the CMV-associated TCR beta chains (in a later analysis) appeared to be HLA-restricted. The productive fraction for most TCR beta V segments was about 87% or about 30% in an earlier analysis.

With 60 Vbeta and 13 Jbeta primers, the PCR was carried out. Here immunoSEQ multiplex PCR was the method, and the copy in TCRdb shows in-frame clones only, minus some. This table has about 120,000 clones, around 78% appearing once. This clone was counted a few times. Antigen unknown. This TCR derives from a woman aged 40 to 50 in good health and CMV-seronegative. Sequenced material: PBMCs.

The DNA for the CDR3 is TGTGCCAGCAGCTTATTACGACAGGGGGGACAGCCCCAGCATTTT. It encodes CASSLLRQGGQPQHF. The chain links TRBV5-6 to TRBJ1-5, with TRBD1 matching 9 bases. Germline CDR1 is SGHDT and CDR2 is YYEEEE. There are 15 residues in the CDR3. Unmatched junction bases numbered 7, after V lost 2 bases and J lost 7 bases.